This T cell receptor (beta chain) derives from a study of T cells in Graves' hyperthyroidism and ophthalmopathy. On the study more broadly: Peripheral blood was collected at initial diagnosis, before any treatment. General observations from the study: Ophthalmopathy got predicted by the model a median around 6.8 months before its onset.

The CDR3 consists of 14 residues. The germline V gene has CDR1 GTSNPN and CDR2 SVGIG (reference sequence). Trimming left V 0 bases short and J 5 bases short, with 11 bases between. About this clonotype itself: The antigen remains unidentified.

For the diagnoses, clinical symptoms, serum thyroxine and TRAb, thyroid ultrasound and orbital computed tomography were used. What was amplified from RNA transcripts were TCR beta CDR3 regions. The TCR CDR3 was amplified in a first-round RT-PCR using the HTBI primer set. TCRdb itself ran the multiplex PCR reads through MiXCR, one entry per CDR3 protein. The profile covers roughly 290,000 distinct CDR3 sequences, with approximately 15% appearing a single time and around 58% taken by the ten largest. This chain joins TRBV30 and TRBJ1-5; D might be TRBD1 (5 bases). The material sequenced was blood. The clonotype comes from a woman aged 55-69 years with Graves' ophthalmopathy. The CDR3, as DNA: TGTGCCTGGAGTGTAGCCAGGGTTGATCAGCCCCAGCATTTT. Translation gives CAWSVARVDQPQHF.